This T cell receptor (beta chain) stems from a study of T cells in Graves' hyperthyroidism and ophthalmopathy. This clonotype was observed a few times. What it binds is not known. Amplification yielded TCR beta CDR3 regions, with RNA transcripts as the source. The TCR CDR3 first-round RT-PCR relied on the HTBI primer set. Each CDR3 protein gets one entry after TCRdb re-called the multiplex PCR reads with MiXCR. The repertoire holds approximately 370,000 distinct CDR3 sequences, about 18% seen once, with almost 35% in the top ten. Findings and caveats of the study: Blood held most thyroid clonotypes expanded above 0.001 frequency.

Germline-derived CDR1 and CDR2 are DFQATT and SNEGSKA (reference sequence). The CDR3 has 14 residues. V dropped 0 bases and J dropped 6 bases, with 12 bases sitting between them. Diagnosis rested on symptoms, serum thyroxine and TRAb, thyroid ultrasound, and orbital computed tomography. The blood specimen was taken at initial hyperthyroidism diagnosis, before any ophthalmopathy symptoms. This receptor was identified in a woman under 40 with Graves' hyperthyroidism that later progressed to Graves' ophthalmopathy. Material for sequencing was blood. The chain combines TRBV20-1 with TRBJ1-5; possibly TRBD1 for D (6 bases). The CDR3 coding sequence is TGCAGTGCTAGAGATTATGGGGACACTCAGCCCCAGCATTTT. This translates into CSARDYGDTQPQHF.